This paragraph reports one T cell receptor beta chain. Its cognate antigen is unknown. Naivety among CD8 cells was defined by CD45RO negativity and positive CCR7 selection, thereby excluding terminally differentiated effector memory CD45RA+ cells. Data came from immunoSEQ multiplex PCR; TCRdb stores just in-frame clones and leaves some out. The sample lists over 800,000 clones; 85% to 95% were seen once. This record belongs to a study of shared clonotypes between healthy human individuals. Study-wide points: The donor pool, a small one, limited the genetic and exposure-history diversity represented. Generally, estimated richness proved larger in naive subsets than it did in memory subsets. Sharing across four donors was seen in around 5.1% of naive CD4 clonotypes.

The receptor was derived from a young man in good health. The source material was naive CD8+ T cells sorted from blood.

The CDR3 DNA reads TGTGCCACCAAGAGTATGGACAGTGAGCAGTTCTTC. It translates to CATKSMDSEQFF. The V and J genes are TRBV15 and TRBJ2-1; tentatively, D is TRBD1 (6 bases). CDR3 size: 12 residues. With 7 bases removed from V and 9 bases from J, the gap between germline ends came to 13 bases. Germline CDR1 is LNHNV and CDR2 is YYDKDF (reference sequence).